This is a list of T cell receptor beta chains from one sample in a study of OX40 agonist ivuxolimab in advanced cancers. Assay used: immunoSEQ multiplex PCR; TCRdb lists only in-frame clones, some missing. In the table there are about 86,000 clones, about 88% of which are singletons. The sequencing here drew on CD4+ or CD8+ T cells sorted from blood, taken in a trial of the OX40 agonist ivuxolimab. These receptors all come from an adult with an advanced solid tumor such as melanoma, head and neck, liver or kidney cancer. Each CDR3 is given without its conserved first and last residue. D genes are given only for firm matches. Some rows have no size entry. The others give once, few or many, or a class for an expanded clone.

clone_size d_call v_call cdr3_aa
NA NA TRBV27 ASRALGANTGELF
NA NA TRBV7-2 ASSLELVTTYEQY
NA NA TRBV6-4 ASSDSPPTEAF
NA NA TRBV5-1 ASRSAFETEAF
NA NA TRBV20-1 SAGQNIQY
NA TRBD1 TRBV7-3 ASSLSATGSRETQY
NA TRBD2 TRBV5-1 ASSSLGLAGARETQY
NA TRBD1 TRBV7-3 ASSSGQGNEQY
NA NA TRBV18 ASSPRTADNYGYT
NA NA TRBV5-5 ASSSDSYGYT
few NA TRBV6-5 ASSYSRGTEAF
NA TRBD2 TRBV30 AWSRQWGRREGRQY
NA NA TRBV7-9 ASSLVGGSYNEQF
NA NA TRBV21-1 ASSKQGGTDTQY
NA TRBD1 TRBV6-6 ASSRDRGKETQY
once NA TRBV20-1 SAARAPEAF
NA NA TRBV5-4 ASSLGRPIYGYT
NA NA TRBV2 ASIREHSNQPQH
NA NA TRBV5-5 ASSRDFFSYEQY
NA NA TRBV10-3 AISEWGGGNEKLF
NA NA TRBV28 ASSSGTNWGYT
NA TRBD2 TRBV6-1 ASSELTGTSGSRAKNIQY
NA TRBD1 TRBV29-1 SVDRAGGSGDT
NA NA TRBV5-1 ASSFNGGATEAF
few NA TRBV7-2 ASSLRTYGYT
NA TRBD1 TRBV29-1 SVSGQGSMQPQH
NA TRBD1 TRBV19 ASKQQTGGTGELF
NA NA TRBV6-5 ASSYSTDSSGNTIY
NA NA TRBV12-5 ASGLAALGQLNEQF
NA NA TRBV2 ASSVGTPYYNSPLH
NA NA TRBV9 ASSRDENYGYT
NA NA TRBV7-9 ASIQNAGNTGELF
NA TRBD1 TRBV9 ASSARQGLNTEAF
NA NA TRBV7-3 ASSPDSTSGNTIY
NA NA TRBV11-3 ASSLDYRTTGANVLT
NA TRBD1 TRBV28 ASDRDRGADTQY
NA NA TRBV5-1 ASSLAVRETGNTIY
NA TRBD2 TRBV7-3 ASSLKLGTSGTDEQF
NA NA TRBV29-1 SVEVRGSGY
once NA TRBV7-9 ASSQDGAYNEQF
NA NA TRBV18 ASSRGGGTEAF
NA NA TRBV18 ASSLAGLSSYNEQF
NA NA TRBV14 ASSWTANTEAF
NA TRBD1 TRBV2 ASSLISGGPASHGGEQF
few NA TRBV27 ASSPRSRGNNQPQH